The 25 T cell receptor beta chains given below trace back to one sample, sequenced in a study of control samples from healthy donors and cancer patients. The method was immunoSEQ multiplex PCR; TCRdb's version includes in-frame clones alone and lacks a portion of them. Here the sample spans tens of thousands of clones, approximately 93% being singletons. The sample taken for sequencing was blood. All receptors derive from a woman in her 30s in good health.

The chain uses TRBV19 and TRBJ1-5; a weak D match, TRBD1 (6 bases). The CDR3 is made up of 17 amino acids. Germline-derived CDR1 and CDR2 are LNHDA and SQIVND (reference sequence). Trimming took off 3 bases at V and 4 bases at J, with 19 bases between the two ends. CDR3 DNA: TGTGCCAGTAGTATCAAAGTAACAGGGAGTGGTAATCAGCCCCAGCATTTT. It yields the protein CASSIKVTGSGNQPQHF.

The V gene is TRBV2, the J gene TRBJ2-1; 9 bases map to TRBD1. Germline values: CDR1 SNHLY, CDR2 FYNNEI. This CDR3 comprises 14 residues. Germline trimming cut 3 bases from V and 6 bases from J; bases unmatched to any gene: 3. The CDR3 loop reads CASSDGTGSNEQFF. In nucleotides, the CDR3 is TGTGCCAGCAGTGATGGGACAGGGAGCAATGAGCAGTTCTTC.

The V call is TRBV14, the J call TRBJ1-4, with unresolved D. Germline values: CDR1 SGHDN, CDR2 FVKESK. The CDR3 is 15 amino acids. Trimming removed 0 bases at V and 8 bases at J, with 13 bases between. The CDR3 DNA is TGTGCCAGCAGCCAAGAGACCGTAAAAGGGGAAAAACTGTTTTTT. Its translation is CASSQETVKGEKLFF.

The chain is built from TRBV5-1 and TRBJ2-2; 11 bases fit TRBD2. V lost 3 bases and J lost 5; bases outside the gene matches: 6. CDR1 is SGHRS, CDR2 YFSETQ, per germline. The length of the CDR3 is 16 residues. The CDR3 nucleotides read TGCGCCAGCAGCTGGACTAGCGGGTCCTCAACCGGGGAGCTGTTTTTT. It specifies CASSWTSGSSTGELFF.

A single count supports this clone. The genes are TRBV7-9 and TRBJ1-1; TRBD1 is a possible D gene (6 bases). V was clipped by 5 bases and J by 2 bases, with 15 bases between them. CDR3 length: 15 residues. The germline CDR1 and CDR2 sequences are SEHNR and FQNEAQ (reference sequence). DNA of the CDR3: TGTGCCAGCAGCAGGGGACATCGGATAAACACTGAAGCTTTCTTT. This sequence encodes CASSRGHRINTEAFF. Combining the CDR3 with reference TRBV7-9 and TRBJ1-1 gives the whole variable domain DTGVSQNPRHKITKRGQNVTFRCDPISEHNRLYWYRQTLGQGPEFLTYFQNEAQLEKSRLLSDRFSAERPKGSFSTLEIQRTEQGDSAMYLCASSRGHRINTEAFFGQGTRLTVV.

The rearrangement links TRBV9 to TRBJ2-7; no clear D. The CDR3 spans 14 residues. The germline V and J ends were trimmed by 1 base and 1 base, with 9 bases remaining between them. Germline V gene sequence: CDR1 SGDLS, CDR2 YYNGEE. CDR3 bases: TGTGCCAGCAGCGTATTATCAGAATCCTACGAGCAGTACTTC. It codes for CASSVLSESYEQYF. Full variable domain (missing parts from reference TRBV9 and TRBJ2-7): DSGVTQTPKHLITATGQRVTLRCSPRSGDLSVYWYQQSLDQGLQFLIQYYNGEERAKGNILERFSAQQFPDLHSELNLSSLELGDSALYFCASSVLSESYEQYFGPGTRLTVT.

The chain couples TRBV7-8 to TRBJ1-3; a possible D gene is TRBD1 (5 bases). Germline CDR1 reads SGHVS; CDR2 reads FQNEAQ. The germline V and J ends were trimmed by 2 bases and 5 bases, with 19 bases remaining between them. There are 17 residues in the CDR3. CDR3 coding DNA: TGTGCCAGCAGCTTAAGTAGGGGATGGGAGTTGAGAAACACCATATATTTT. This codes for CASSLSRGWELRNTIYF.

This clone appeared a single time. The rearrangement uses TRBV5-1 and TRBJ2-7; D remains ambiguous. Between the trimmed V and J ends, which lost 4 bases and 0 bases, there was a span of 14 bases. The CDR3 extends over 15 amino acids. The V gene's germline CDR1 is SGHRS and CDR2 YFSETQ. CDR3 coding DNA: TGCGCCAGCAGCCGCCGTCAGGAGCCCTCCTACGAGCAGTACTTC. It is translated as CASSRRQEPSYEQYF.

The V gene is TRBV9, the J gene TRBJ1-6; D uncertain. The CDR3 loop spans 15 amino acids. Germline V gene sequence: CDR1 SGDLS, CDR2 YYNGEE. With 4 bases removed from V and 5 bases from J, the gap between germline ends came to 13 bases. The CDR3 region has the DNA TGTGCCAGCAGCTCGGGTTCGCGGGATAATTCACCCCTCCACTTT. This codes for CASSSGSRDNSPLHF.

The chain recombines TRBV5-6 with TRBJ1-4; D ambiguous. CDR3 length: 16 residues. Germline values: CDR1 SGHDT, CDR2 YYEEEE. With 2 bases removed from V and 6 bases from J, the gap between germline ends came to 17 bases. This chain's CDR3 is CASSLWEGGRYEKLFF. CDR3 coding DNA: TGTGCCAGCAGCTTATGGGAAGGTGGGCGATATGAAAAACTGTTTTTT.

CDR3 coding DNA: TGTGCCAGCAGCGTCGGGAGCGGGGGGGCAACTAGCACAGATACGCAGTATTTT. This gives the protein CASSVGSGGATSTDTQYF. V usage is TRBV9 and J usage is TRBJ2-3; 10 bases fit TRBD2. V trimming: 2 bases; J trimming: 0 bases; junction bases outside the gene matches: 9. The CDR3 extends over 18 amino acids. The germline V gene has CDR1 SGDLS and CDR2 YYNGEE.

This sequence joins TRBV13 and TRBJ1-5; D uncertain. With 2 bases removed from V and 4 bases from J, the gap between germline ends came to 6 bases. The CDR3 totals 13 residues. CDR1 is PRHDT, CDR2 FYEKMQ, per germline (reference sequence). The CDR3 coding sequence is TGTGCCAGCAGCTTATCGAGGAATCAGCCCCAGCATTTT. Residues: CASSLSRNQPQHF.

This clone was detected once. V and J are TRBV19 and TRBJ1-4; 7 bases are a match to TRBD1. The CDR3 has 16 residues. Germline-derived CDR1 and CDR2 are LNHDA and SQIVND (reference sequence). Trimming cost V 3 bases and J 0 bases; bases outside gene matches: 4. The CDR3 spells CASSIGTATTNEKLFF. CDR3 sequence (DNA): TGTGCCAGTAGTATCGGGACAGCCACAACTAATGAAAAACTGTTTTTT. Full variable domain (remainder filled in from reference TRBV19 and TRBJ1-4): DGGITQSPKYLFRKEGQNVTLSCEQNLNHDAMYWYRQDPGQGLRLIYYSQIVNDFQKGDIAEGYSVSREKKESFPLTVTSAQKNPTAFYLCASSIGTATTNEKLFFGSGTQLSVL.

The CDR3 region has the DNA TGTGCCAGCAGCTTAAGCGGGGTTGCGCCAGATACGCAGTATTTT. This codes for CASSLSGVAPDTQYF. This rearrangement joins TRBV7-3 to TRBJ2-3; D is possibly TRBD2 (6 bases). Per the germline V gene, CDR1 is SGHTA and CDR2 is FQGTGA. There are 15 residues in the CDR3. The V gene lost 1 base and the J gene lost 4 bases, with 12 bases spanning the gap.

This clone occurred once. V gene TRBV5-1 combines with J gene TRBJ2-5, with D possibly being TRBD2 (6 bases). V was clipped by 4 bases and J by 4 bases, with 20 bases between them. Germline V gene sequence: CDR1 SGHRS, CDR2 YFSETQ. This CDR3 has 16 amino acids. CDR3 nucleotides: TGCGCCAGCAGCGATAATCCGGGAGCCCGGGCAGAGACCCAGTACTTC. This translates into CASSDNPGARAETQYF. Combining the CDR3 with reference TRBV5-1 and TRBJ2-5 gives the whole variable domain KAGVTQTPRYLIKTRGQQVTLSCSPISGHRSVSWYQQTPGQGLQFLFEYFSETQRNKGNFPGRFSGRQFSNSRSEMNVSTLELGDSALYLCASSDNPGARAETQYFGPGTRLLVL.

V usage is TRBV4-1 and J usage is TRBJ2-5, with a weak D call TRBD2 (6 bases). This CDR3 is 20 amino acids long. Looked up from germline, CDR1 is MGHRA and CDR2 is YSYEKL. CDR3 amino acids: CPRRRSRVGGWRDPRETQYF. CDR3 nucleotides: TGCCCCCGCCGCCGAAGCCGGGTGGGGGGTTGGCGGGACCCTAGGGAGACCCAGTACTTC.

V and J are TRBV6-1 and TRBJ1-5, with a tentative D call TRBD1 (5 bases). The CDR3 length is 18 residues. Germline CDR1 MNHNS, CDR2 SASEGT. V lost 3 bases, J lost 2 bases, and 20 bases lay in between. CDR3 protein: CASSDKRGGVVRNQPQHF. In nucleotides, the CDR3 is TGTGCCAGCAGTGATAAAAGGGGAGGGGTGGTGCGCAATCAGCCCCAGCATTTT.

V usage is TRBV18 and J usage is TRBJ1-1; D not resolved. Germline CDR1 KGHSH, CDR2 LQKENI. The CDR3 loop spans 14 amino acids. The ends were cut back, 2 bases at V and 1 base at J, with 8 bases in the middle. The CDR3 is CASSPISRNTEAFF. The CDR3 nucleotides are TGTGCCAGCTCACCAATCTCGAGGAACACTGAAGCTTTCTTT. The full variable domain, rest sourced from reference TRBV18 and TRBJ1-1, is NAGVMQNPRHLVRRRGQEARLRCSPMKGHSHVYWYRQLPEEGLKFMVYLQKENIIDESGMPKERFSAEFPKEGPSILRIQQVVRGDSAAYFCASSPISRNTEAFFGQGTRLTVV.

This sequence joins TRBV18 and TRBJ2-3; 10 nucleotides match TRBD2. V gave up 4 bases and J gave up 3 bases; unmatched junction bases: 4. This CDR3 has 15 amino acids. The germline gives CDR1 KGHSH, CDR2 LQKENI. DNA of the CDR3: TGTGCCAGCTCACTGTGGACTAGCGGAACAGATACGCAGTATTTT. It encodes CASSLWTSGTDTQYF.

DNA for the CDR3: TGTGCCAGCTCACCACCGGGCGGAGTACCTGAAGCTTTCTTT. Translated, it gives CASSPPGGVPEAFF. V usage is TRBV18 and J usage is TRBJ1-1; D unclear. CDR1 and CDR2 from the germline V gene are KGHSH and LQKENI. V dropped 0 bases and J dropped 6 bases, with 11 bases sitting between them. This CDR3 spans 14 amino acids.

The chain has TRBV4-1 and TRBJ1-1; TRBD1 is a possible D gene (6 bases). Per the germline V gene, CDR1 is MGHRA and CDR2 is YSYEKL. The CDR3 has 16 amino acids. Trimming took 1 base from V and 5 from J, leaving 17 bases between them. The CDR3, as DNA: TGCGCCAGCAGCCAAGTAGTTCAGGGGCTCGGGACTGAAGCTTTCTTT. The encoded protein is CASSQVVQGLGTEAFF.

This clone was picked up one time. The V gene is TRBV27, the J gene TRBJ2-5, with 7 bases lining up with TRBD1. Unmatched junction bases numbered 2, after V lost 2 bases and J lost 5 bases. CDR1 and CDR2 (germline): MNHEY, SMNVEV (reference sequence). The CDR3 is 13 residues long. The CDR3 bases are TGTGCCAGCAGTTTAGACAGGGTGGAGACCCAGTACTTC. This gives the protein CASSLDRVETQYF.

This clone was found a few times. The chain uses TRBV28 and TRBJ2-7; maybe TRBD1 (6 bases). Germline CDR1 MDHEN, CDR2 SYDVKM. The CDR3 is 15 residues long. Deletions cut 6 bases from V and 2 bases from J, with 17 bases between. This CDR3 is CASRATGSLTYEQYF. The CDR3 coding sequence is TGTGCCAGCAGGGCTACAGGGTCCCTTACCTACGAGCAGTACTTC.

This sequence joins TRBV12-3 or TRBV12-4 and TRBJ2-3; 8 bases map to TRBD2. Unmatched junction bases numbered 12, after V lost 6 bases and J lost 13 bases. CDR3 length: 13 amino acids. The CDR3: CASSQRVSGSKYF. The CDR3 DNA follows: TGTGCCAGCAGCCAACGGGTGAGCGGGAGTAAGTATTTT.

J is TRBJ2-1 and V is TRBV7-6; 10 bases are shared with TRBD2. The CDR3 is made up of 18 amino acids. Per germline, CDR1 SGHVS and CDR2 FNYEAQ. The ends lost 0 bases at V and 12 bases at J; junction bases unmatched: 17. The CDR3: CASSLAPLTSGTKFGQFF. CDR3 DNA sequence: TGTGCCAGCAGCTTAGCGCCTCTCACTAGCGGGACGAAGTTTGGGCAGTTCTTC.